This T cell receptor (beta chain) was sequenced in a study of blood T cell repertoires in COVID-19. Study-level information: Some COVID-19 samples were acute and others convalescent; all came from the United States, Italy and Spain. PBMCs, B-cell-depleted T cells, or T cells provided the cDNA or gDNA that made up the material.

CDR3 size: 15 residues. The V end lost 2 bases, the J end lost 6 bases, and 16 bases lay between the germline ends. CDR1 is KGHSH and CDR2 is LQKENI in the germline V gene. Only a few counts were recorded for this clone. Original processing methods: By means of reference gene primer amplification, nucleated cell counts were estimated. Sequenced by immunoSEQ multiplex PCR; TCRdb stores in-frame clones only, minus some. V, J and clone size are those of that table, while D and trimming were read from the DNA. The data contain tens of thousands of clones, approximately 80% of them singletons. The receptor was derived from a human donor in a cohort sampled during active COVID-19. The chain links TRBV18 to TRBJ1-2; tentatively, D is TRBD1 (6 bases). Source material: peripheral blood. The CDR3 coding sequence is TGTGCCAGCTCACCAGTCCGGGGGGCGCGGAATGGCTACACCTTC. Translated: CASSPVRGARNGYTF.